The rows below give T cell receptor beta chains drawn from one sample of a study of cytomegalovirus exposure and HLA in healthy donors. TCRdb keeps only in-frame clones here, not all; method: immunoSEQ multiplex PCR. The data contain about 240,000 clones, approximately 87% of them singletons. The sequencing sample was made of PBMCs. The receptors come from a man aged 18 to 29 in good health and CMV-seronegative. CDR3s include the opening cysteine and the closing phenylalanine or tryptophan. A D gene is named only where the DNA matches it firmly. Size values are once, few and many counts, or a class for expanded clones, and some rows have none.

j_call: TRBJ2-7; v_call: TRBV5-1; clone_size: -; d_call: TRBD2; cdr3_aa: CASSSEGGQFEQYF; cdr3_nt: TGCGCCAGCAGCTCGGAGGGAGGGCAGTTCGAGCAGTACTTC
j_call: TRBJ2-7; v_call: TRBV10-2; clone_size: few; d_call: -; cdr3_aa: CASRNTDRSSYEQYF; cdr3_nt: TGCGCCAGCAGAAACACAGACAGGAGCTCCTACGAGCAGTACTTC
j_call: TRBJ2-5; v_call: TRBV5-1; clone_size: -; d_call: -; cdr3_aa: CASCRAGQETQYF; cdr3_nt: TGCGCCAGCTGCAGGGCAGGCCAAGAGACCCAGTACTTC
j_call: TRBJ1-5; v_call: TRBV28; clone_size: -; d_call: -; cdr3_aa: CASSPQGGARNQPQHF; cdr3_nt: TGTGCCAGCAGCCCTCAAGGGGGGGCGCGCAATCAGCCCCAGCATTTT
j_call: TRBJ1-3; v_call: TRBV4-3; clone_size: few; d_call: TRBD1; cdr3_aa: CASSPYGTGPGNTIYF; cdr3_nt: TGCGCCAGCAGCCCCTACGGGACAGGGCCGGGAAACACCATATATTTT
j_call: TRBJ2-2; v_call: TRBV9; clone_size: -; d_call: TRBD2; cdr3_aa: CASSVGLAGSTGELFF; cdr3_nt: TGTGCCAGCAGCGTAGGGCTAGCGGGAAGCACCGGGGAGCTGTTTTTT
j_call: TRBJ2-7; v_call: TRBV7-9; clone_size: once; d_call: -; cdr3_aa: CASSFESQGEQYF; cdr3_nt: TGTGCCAGCAGCTTCGAGTCACAGGGAGAGCAGTACTTC
j_call: TRBJ2-3; v_call: TRBV6-5; clone_size: -; d_call: TRBD1; cdr3_aa: CASSPLTGTGDTQYF; cdr3_nt: TGTGCCAGCAGCCCCTTGACAGGGACAGGAGATACGCAGTATTTT
j_call: TRBJ2-7; v_call: TRBV4-3; clone_size: -; d_call: -; cdr3_aa: CASSQDRPVAYEQYF; cdr3_nt: TGCGCCAGCAGCCAAGACCGTCCGGTTGCCTACGAGCAGTACTTC
j_call: TRBJ2-1; v_call: TRBV7-6; clone_size: -; d_call: -; cdr3_aa: CASSLEAEQFF; cdr3_nt: TGTGCCAGCAGCTTAGAAGCTGAGCAGTTCTTC
j_call: TRBJ1-2; v_call: TRBV6-5; clone_size: -; d_call: -; cdr3_aa: CASSWEGDGYTF; cdr3_nt: TGTGCCAGCAGCTGGGAGGGGGATGGCTACACCTTC
j_call: TRBJ1-1; v_call: TRBV4-3; clone_size: -; d_call: -; cdr3_aa: CASSQGGQRAFF; cdr3_nt: TGCGCCAGCAGCCAAGGCGGGCAAAGGGCTTTCTTT
j_call: TRBJ2-1; v_call: TRBV15; clone_size: -; d_call: -; cdr3_aa: CATSRVEREQFF; cdr3_nt: TGTGCCACCAGCAGAGTCGAGAGGGAGCAGTTCTTC
j_call: TRBJ1-4; v_call: TRBV28; clone_size: -; d_call: TRBD1; cdr3_aa: CASSSGTENEKLFF; cdr3_nt: TGTGCCAGCAGCTCCGGGACAGAAAATGAAAAACTGTTTTTT
j_call: TRBJ2-7; v_call: TRBV13; clone_size: -; d_call: -; cdr3_aa: CASSLGEGPYEQYF; cdr3_nt: TGTGCCAGCAGCTTAGGGGAGGGGCCCTACGAGCAGTACTTC
j_call: TRBJ1-5; v_call: TRBV7-8; clone_size: -; d_call: -; cdr3_aa: CASSSSVNQPQHF; cdr3_nt: TGTGCCAGCAGCTCCTCCGTAAATCAGCCCCAGCATTTT
j_call: TRBJ2-4; v_call: TRBV27; clone_size: -; d_call: -; cdr3_aa: CASGSTAGTSSFYTQYF; cdr3_nt: TGTGCCAGCGGTTCGACAGCCGGGACTTCCTCGTTTTATACTCAGTACTTC
j_call: TRBJ2-1; v_call: TRBV6-5; clone_size: -; d_call: -; cdr3_aa: CASSYSWGSDEQFF; cdr3_nt: TGTGCCAGCAGTTACTCTTGGGGTAGCGATGAGCAGTTCTTC
j_call: TRBJ1-1; v_call: TRBV4-1; clone_size: -; d_call: -; cdr3_aa: CASSSGLENTEAFF; cdr3_nt: TGCGCCAGCAGCTCTGGACTTGAGAACACTGAAGCTTTCTTT
j_call: TRBJ2-2; v_call: TRBV28; clone_size: -; d_call: TRBD2; cdr3_aa: CASTPGTRTDGELFF; cdr3_nt: TGTGCCAGCACCCCCGGGACTAGGACAGACGGGGAGCTGTTTTTT
j_call: TRBJ2-7; v_call: TRBV7-9; clone_size: -; d_call: -; cdr3_aa: CASSLNQGTYEQYF; cdr3_nt: TGTGCCAGCAGCTTAAATCAGGGGACCTACGAGCAGTACTTC
j_call: TRBJ1-1; v_call: TRBV7-9; clone_size: -; d_call: -; cdr3_aa: CASTPRYVRATEAFF; cdr3_nt: TGTGCCAGCACCCCTCGATATGTCAGGGCGACTGAAGCTTTCTTT
j_call: TRBJ2-3; v_call: TRBV10-3; clone_size: -; d_call: TRBD2; cdr3_aa: CASTTSGKTDTQYF; cdr3_nt: TGTGCCAGCACGACTAGCGGAAAAACAGATACGCAGTATTTT